This is a list of T cell receptor beta chains from one sample in a study of shared clonotypes between healthy human individuals. The assay was immunoSEQ multiplex PCR, and TCRdb's table has in-frame clones only and misses some. The repertoire holds 2 million to 2.5 million clones, with about 94% as singletons. The material sequenced was naive CD4+ T cells sorted from blood. The origin of the receptors is a man aged 18 to 30 in good health. CDR3s include the opening cysteine and the closing phenylalanine or tryptophan. The D gene is left open where the match is weak. Clone size is not always given. Where it is, it says once, few, many or a class for expanded clones.

few,TRBD1,TRBJ1-5,TRBV30,CAWSDGQVSTQPQHF,TGTGCCTGGAGTGACGGACAGGTTTCGACTCAGCCCCAGCATTTT
-,TRBD2,TRBJ2-3,TRBV4-3,CASERWRELGDTQYF,TGCGCCTCCGAGCGCTGGCGGGAGCTTGGAGATACGCAGTATTTT
-,-,TRBJ2-2,TRBV28,CASTNNLGSGGNTGELFF,TGTGCCAGCACCAACAACCTCGGAAGTGGGGGGAACACCGGGGAGCTGTTTTTT
-,TRBD1,TRBJ2-5,TRBV5-1,CASSLDRGQTQYF,TGCGCCAGCAGCCTTGACAGGGGACAGACCCAGTACTTC
-,-,TRBJ1-6,TRBV19,CASSLPGTAKPLHF,TGTGCCAGTAGTCTACCGGGCACCGCCAAACCCCTCCACTTT
-,-,TRBJ2-3,TRBV19,CASRLGWATDTQYF,TGTGCCAGTAGATTAGGATGGGCCACAGATACGCAGTATTTT
-,TRBD2,TRBJ2-2,TRBV7-8,CASRRGPGGYTGELFF,TGTGCCAGCAGGCGAGGGCCGGGAGGATACACCGGGGAGCTGTTTTTT
-,TRBD1,TRBJ1-4,TRBV28,CASSPSGGPGEKLFF,TGTGCCAGCAGCCCATCAGGGGGCCCCGGTGAAAAACTGTTTTTT
once,TRBD2,TRBJ2-1,TRBV12-5,CASGLVTFQRERDEQFF,TGTGCTAGTGGTTTGGTAACCTTCCAGCGGGAGCGCGATGAGCAGTTCTTC
-,-,TRBJ2-7,TRBV12-5,CASGLAPEYEQYF,TGTGCTAGTGGTTTGGCCCCGGAGTACGAGCAGTACTTC
-,-,TRBJ1-3,TRBV19,CASSEVGTKSSGNTIYF,TGTGCCAGTAGCGAAGTCGGGACAAAGAGCTCTGGAAACACCATATATTTT
-,TRBD2,TRBJ2-7,TRBV19,CASSPRVSGRDYEQYF,TGTGCCAGTAGCCCCCGGGTTAGCGGGAGGGACTACGAGCAGTACTTC
-,-,TRBJ2-2,TRBV11-3,CASSLDRGGTGELFF,TGTGCCAGCAGCTTAGATCGGGGAGGTACCGGGGAGCTGTTTTTT
-,-,TRBJ1-1,TRBV5-4,CASSLDPSGTEAFF,TGTGCCAGCAGCTTGGATCCCAGCGGCACTGAAGCTTTCTTT
-,-,TRBJ1-1,TRBV9,CASSVEGVGITEAFF,TGTGCCAGCAGCGTAGAGGGGGTGGGAATCACTGAAGCTTTCTTT
-,TRBD2,TRBJ2-5,TRBV7-8,CASSHLAGGQETQYF,TGTGCCAGCAGTCATCTAGCGGGGGGGCAAGAGACCCAGTACTTC
-,-,TRBJ1-1,TRBV19,CASRKNLGTEAFF,TGTGCCAGTAGAAAAAACTTAGGGACTGAAGCTTTCTTT
few,-,TRBJ1-5,TRBV7-9,CASSLEGQNQPQHF,TGTGCCAGCAGCTTAGAAGGGCAGAATCAGCCCCAGCATTTT
-,TRBD1,TRBJ1-4,TRBV15,CATSRDRTGRLQANEKLFF,TGTGCCACCAGCAGAGATCGGACAGGACGACTGCAGGCTAATGAAAAACTGTTTTTT
-,-,TRBJ1-4,TRBV4-1,CASSQDSGTTNEKLFF,TGCGCCAGCAGCCAAGATTCGGGAACAACTAATGAAAAACTGTTTTTT
-,-,TRBJ2-7,TRBV28,CASSLGQPGGEQYF,TGTGCCAGCAGTTTAGGACAGCCCGGGGGGGAGCAGTACTTC
-,TRBD1,TRBJ1-2,TRBV6-1,CASSDRTGSYGYTF,TGTGCCAGCAGTGACAGGACAGGATCCTATGGCTACACCTTC
-,-,TRBJ2-3,TRBV29-1,CSVQSGFGDTQYF,TGCAGCGTCCAATCGGGGTTCGGAGATACGCAGTATTTT
once,-,TRBJ2-1,TRBV13,CASSPQPLFGNEQFF,TGTGCCAGCAGCCCCCAACCCTTATTCGGCAATGAGCAGTTCTTC
-,TRBD1,TRBJ1-1,TRBV5-4,CASSVQGVDTEAFF,TGTGCCAGCAGTGTACAGGGGGTAGACACTGAAGCTTTCTTT
-,TRBD1,TRBJ2-5,TRBV5-1,CASSLIGQGQETQYF,TGCGCCAGCAGCTTGATCGGACAGGGCCAAGAGACCCAGTACTTC
-,-,TRBJ1-2,TRBV30,CAWSRTSGYTF,TGTGCCTGGAGTCGAACGTCGGGCTACACCTTC
-,-,TRBJ2-1,TRBV6-5,CASSYSMSRGNEQFF,TGTGCCAGCAGTTACTCGATGTCTAGAGGCAATGAGCAGTTCTTC
few,-,TRBJ1-1,TRBV5-4,CASSLDGVTRNTEAFF,TGTGCCAGCAGCTTGGATGGGGTGACGAGGAACACTGAAGCTTTCTTT
once,TRBD1,TRBJ2-6,TRBV19,CASGQGAPGANVLTF,TGTGCCAGTGGACAGGGGGCGCCTGGGGCCAACGTCCTGACTTTC
-,TRBD2,TRBJ2-5,TRBV5-1,CASSPGGSGRRETQYF,TGCGCCAGCAGCCCCGGGGGAAGCGGGAGACGTGAGACCCAGTACTTC
-,-,TRBJ2-7,TRBV30,CAWRGGVYYEQYF,TGTGCCTGGAGAGGCGGGGTCTACTACGAGCAGTACTTC
-,TRBD1,TRBJ1-4,TRBV2,CASSEGTRGFPNEKLFF,TGTGCCAGCAGTGAGGGAACCAGGGGGTTCCCTAATGAAAAACTGTTTTTT
few,-,TRBJ1-6,TRBV30,CAWTLRGADSPLHF,TGTGCCTGGACTCTCAGGGGAGCGGATTCACCCCTCCACTTT
-,TRBD2,TRBJ2-3,TRBV2,CASSEIGRLAGKKDTQYF,TGTGCCAGCAGTGAAATAGGTAGACTAGCGGGGAAGAAAGATACGCAGTATTTT
-,-,TRBJ2-5,TRBV5-6,CASSLSGGETQYF,TGTGCCAGCAGCTTGAGTGGGGGAGAGACCCAGTACTTC
-,TRBD2,TRBJ2-4,TRBV5-6,CASSPGLAGRSIQYF,TGTGCCAGCAGCCCGGGACTAGCGGGACGAAGCATTCAGTACTTC
-,-,TRBJ1-1,TRBV6-1,CASSEAWGGTEAFF,TGTGCCAGCAGTGAAGCTTGGGGGGGTACTGAAGCTTTCTTT
-,-,TRBJ2-3,TRBV12-5,CASGDGQTSTDTQYF,TGTGCTAGTGGTGACGGACAGACTAGCACAGATACGCAGTATTTT
once,-,TRBJ1-1,TRBV11-2,CASSLYSGTRTEAFF,TGTGCCAGCAGCTTATACTCGGGTACTCGGACTGAAGCTTTCTTT
-,-,TRBJ1-1,TRBV5-4,CASTQPGGGVNTEAFF,TGTGCCAGCACCCAACCCGGTGGGGGGGTGAACACTGAAGCTTTCTTT
-,TRBD2,TRBJ2-1,TRBV10-2,CASKIAGVGPNEQFF,TGCGCCAGCAAAATAGCGGGAGTGGGGCCCAATGAGCAGTTCTTC
-,-,TRBJ1-2,TRBV11-2,CASSLDSGGANYGYTF,TGTGCCAGCAGCTTAGATAGCGGCGGGGCTAACTATGGCTACACCTTC
-,-,TRBJ2-3,TRBV5-6,CASSPTGSGTDTQYF,TGTGCCAGCAGCCCTACAGGATCGGGCACAGATACGCAGTATTTT
-,-,TRBJ1-5,TRBV27,CASRAYSGQTYDSNQPQHF,TGTGCCAGCAGAGCCTACTCCGGGCAGACTTATGATAGCAATCAGCCCCAGCATTTT
-,TRBD1,TRBJ2-1,TRBV5-6,CASSFGTGGKFF,TGTGCCAGCAGTTTCGGGACAGGGGGCAAGTTCTTC
-,-,TRBJ1-5,TRBV5-8,CASSLAGGRANQPQHF,TGTGCCAGCAGCTTGGCGGGGGGGAGGGCCAATCAGCCCCAGCATTTT